In its sample, the clone carrying this TCR beta chain was seen a few times. Its antigen remains unidentified. This entry belongs to a study of T cell repertoires in cytomegalovirus infection. Notes on the study in general: Accumulated public TCR beta family frequency recognized individuals carrying CMV together with the relevant HLA.

MiXCR was run by TCRdb on the reads, yielding one entry per CDR3 protein. The sample holds 150,000 to 200,000 distinct CDR3 sequences, approximately 20% seen once. Sequencing used PBMCs. The receptor comes from a human donor in good health (CMV status not recorded). Some clones in this sample may be carry-over from other donors' samples.

The CDR3 region has the DNA TGTGCCACCAGCAGAGATCGGGTCGGGACAGGGGGATCGGGGGCCAAAAACATTCAGTACTTC. This encodes CATSRDRVGTGGSGAKNIQYF. The chain joins TRBV15 to TRBJ2-4; 11 bases match TRBD1. J was trimmed by 1 base and V by 0 bases; bases with no gene match: 14. Germline V gives CDR1 LNHNV, CDR2 YYDKDF (reference sequence). The CDR3 totals 21 residues.